These 27 T cell receptor beta chains came from one sample sequenced in a study of control samples from healthy donors and cancer patients. This table comes from immunoSEQ multiplex PCR, and its TCRdb copy is limited to in-frame clones, with some not included. The sample shows about 34,000 clones, approximately 86% of them seen only once. The sequencing sample was made of PBMCs. The source is a woman aged 35 to 49 with lung cancer.

Comments on this clone: At one of its ends the junction is not consistent with the germline gene, which may arise from a read error. The chain combines TRBV11-3 with TRBJ2-7, with 9 nucleotides matching TRBD1. Germline V lookup: CDR1 SGHNT, CDR2 YENEEA. The CDR3 has 15 residues. Written as DNA, the CDR3 is TGTGCCAGTAGCTTCCTCGGGACAGGGAGGGACGAGCAGTACTTC. Translated, it gives CASSFLGTGRDEQYF.

The V gene is TRBV3-1 (or the pseudogene TRBV3-2), the J gene TRBJ2-2; weak D call: TRBD2 (5 bases). CDR3 size: 13 residues. V was pared by 1 base and J by 7 bases, with 7 bases between. Germline values: CDR1 LGHDT, CDR2 YNNKEL (reference sequence). DNA of the CDR3: TGTGCCAGCAGCCAAGGAAGCGGCGGGGAGCTGTTTTTT. This encodes CASSQGSGGELFF.

This CDR3 reads CASSAPLGGYTF. Here the CDR3 DNA reads TGTGCCAGCAGCGCCCCGTTGGGCGGCTACACCTTC. The V gene is TRBV9, the J gene TRBJ1-2; D is unclear. The length of the CDR3 is 12 residues. Per the germline V gene, CDR1 is SGDLS and CDR2 is YYNGEE. V was shortened by 3 bases and J by 8 bases, with 11 bases between the two germline ends.

The chain is built from TRBV18 and TRBJ1-1; no clear D gene. Germline CDR1 and CDR2: KGHSH and LQKENI. Trimming pared 1 base from V and 5 bases from J, leaving 8 bases between. CDR3 size: 13 residues. The CDR3 DNA reads as TGTGCCAGCTCACCACTCGCTGTTACTGAAGCTTTCTTT. Protein sequence: CASSPLAVTEAFF.

The rearrangement joins TRBV3-1 (or the pseudogene TRBV3-2) to TRBJ2-3; 7 bases are shared with TRBD1. The CDR3 is 15 residues long. Looked up from germline, CDR1 is LGHDT and CDR2 is YNNKEL (reference sequence). V gave up 0 bases and J gave up 5 bases; unmatched junction bases: 5. The CDR3 coding sequence is TGTGCCAGCAGCCAAGAGGACAGGTCCCTAGATACGCAGTATTTT. It specifies CASSQEDRSLDTQYF.

The gene calls are TRBV30 and TRBJ2-7; 9 bases are shared with TRBD2. CDR1 and CDR2 from the germline V gene are GTSNPN and SVGIG (reference sequence). CDR3 size: 15 residues. Trimming took 0 bases from V and 9 from J; bases not matched to a gene: 12. The CDR3 spells CAWSVSLAGEYVQYF. The CDR3, as DNA: TGTGCCTGGAGTGTATCATTAGCGGGGGAATATGTGCAGTACTTC.

The chain joins TRBV3-1 (or the pseudogene TRBV3-2) to TRBJ2-7; a weak D match, TRBD1 (6 bases). Trimming removed 2 bases from V and 8 bases from J, with 22 bases in between. Germline V lookup: CDR1 LGHDT, CDR2 YNNKEL (reference sequence). This CDR3 is 16 amino acids long. Here the CDR3 DNA reads TGTGCCAGCAGCCAAAACGCACCGGGACACTGGGACCAGCAGTACTTC. Protein product: CASSQNAPGHWDQQYF.

This clone showed up just once. The chain carries TRBV24-1 and TRBJ1-2, with 9 bases lining up with TRBD1. Germline CDR1 reads KGHDR; CDR2 reads SFDVKD. The CDR3 length is 14 residues. The V and J ends lost 4 bases and 6 bases, in that order; junction bases with no gene match: 5. Here the CDR3 reads CATSDKDRGDGYTF. DNA of the CDR3: TGTGCCACCAGTGACAAGGACAGGGGTGATGGCTACACCTTC.

V is TRBV7-6 and J is TRBJ2-5; the D gene could be TRBD1 or TRBD2 (5 bases each). CDR1 and CDR2 from the germline V gene are SGHVS and FNYEAQ. This CDR3 is 15 amino acids long. The V end was cut by 5 bases, the J end by 2 bases, with 15 bases between. Written as DNA, the CDR3 is TGTGCCAGCAGCGCTGACAATGGGGGTCAAGAGACCCAGTACTTC. Amino acid sequence: CASSADNGGQETQYF.

This sequence joins TRBV3-1 (or the pseudogene TRBV3-2) and TRBJ2-1; the match to TRBD2 covers 10 bases. CDR1 and CDR2 from the germline V gene are LGHDT and YNNKEL (reference sequence). This CDR3 comprises 14 residues. V trimming: 3 bases; J trimming: 14 bases; junction bases outside the gene matches: 10. CDR3 sequence reads: CASSQGLAGDGKFF. The CDR3 nucleotides are TGTGCCAGCAGCCAGGGGCTAGCGGGGGACGGGAAGTTCTTC.

This chain joins TRBV18 and TRBJ1-1; D is uncertain. Germline V lookup: CDR1 KGHSH, CDR2 LQKENI. Trimming cost V 3 bases and J 1 base, with 21 bases left between them. The CDR3 totals 18 residues. This chain's CDR3 is CASSPTLAGGFGNTEAFF. The CDR3 nucleotides read TGTGCCAGCTCACCGACTCTTGCAGGCGGGTTCGGGAACACTGAAGCTTTCTTT.

This chain uses TRBV6-1 with TRBJ2-3, with 10 bases that match TRBD2. The CDR3 is 15 residues long. CDR1 is MNHNS, CDR2 SASEGT, per germline. Germline trimming cut 0 bases from V and 4 bases from J; bases unmatched to any gene: 1. CDR3 sequence: CASSEASGGPDTQYF. CDR3 sequence (DNA): TGTGCCAGCAGTGAAGCTAGCGGGGGGCCAGATACGCAGTATTTT.

The V gene is TRBV11-2, the J gene TRBJ1-3, with D possibly TRBD1 on 5 matching bases. Germline CDR1 reads SGHAT; CDR2 reads FQNNGV. V shed 7 bases and J shed 4 bases, with 17 bases lying between them. The CDR3 contains 15 residues. In nucleotides, the CDR3 is TGTGCCAGCAACCAGGGAGGGGTTGTCGGAAACACCATATATTTT. Protein: CASNQGGVVGNTIYF.

This chain joins TRBV25-1 and TRBJ1-6; no firm D call. This CDR3 is built from 18 residues. CDR1 MGHDK and CDR2 SYGVNS come from the germline V gene. V lost 1 base and J lost 1, with 14 bases in between. Here the CDR3 DNA reads TGTGCCAGCAGTGAATTGGGCCAAGGGAGTTCCTATAATTCACCCCTCCACTTT. It specifies CASSELGQGSSYNSPLHF.

The chain uses TRBV9 and TRBJ2-7; TRBD2 matches 10 bases. Germline CDR1 is SGDLS and CDR2 is YYNGEE. V lost 4 bases, J lost 4 bases, and 8 bases stayed unmatched. This CDR3 spans 15 amino acids. The CDR3 sequence is CASSPRSAGGYEQYF. The DNA for the CDR3 is TGTGCCAGCAGCCCTCGATCAGCGGGGGGGTACGAGCAGTACTTC.

This chain connects TRBV19 to TRBJ1-1; D is uncertain. The CDR3 has 16 amino acids. V was pared by 3 bases and J by 5 bases, with 19 bases between. Germline V gives CDR1 LNHDA, CDR2 SQIVND (reference sequence). The DNA of the CDR3 is TGTGCCAGTAGTATTGGGCAGCCCTTTAGGGAAACTGAAGCTTTCTTT. It yields the protein CASSIGQPFRETEAFF.

J is TRBJ1-2 and V is TRBV4-1, with 7 bases matching TRBD1. From germline, CDR1 is MGHRA and CDR2 YSYEKL. With 4 bases clipped from V and 8 bases from J, the junction kept 16 bases outside the gene matches. This CDR3 region has 16 residues. In nucleotides, the CDR3 is TGCGCCAGCAGCCCGCCTCCTTTGACAGGGTCAATGGGCTACACCTTC. Translation gives CASSPPPLTGSMGYTF.

This chain links TRBV24-1 with TRBJ2-5; either TRBD1 or TRBD2 may fit D (5 bases each). Deletions cut 1 base from V and 2 bases from J, with 13 bases between. Germline V lookup: CDR1 KGHDR, CDR2 SFDVKD. The CDR3 runs 16 residues. CDR3 sequence (DNA): TGTGCCACCAGTGATTTTCGGGGCGCTGGGCAAGAGACCCAGTACTTC. Protein product: CATSDFRGAGQETQYF.

This rearrangement joins TRBV24-1 to TRBJ1-1; D unclear. This CDR3 region has 14 residues. Trimming took off 4 bases at V and 1 base at J, with 9 bases between the two ends. CDR1 is KGHDR and CDR2 is SFDVKD in the germline V gene. In DNA, the CDR3 is TGTGCCACCAGTGAGGACGGACCGAACACTGAAGCTTTCTTT. Protein sequence: CATSEDGPNTEAFF.

The chain combines TRBV7-3 with TRBJ1-2, with a possible D match to TRBD1 (6 bases). V was shortened by 4 bases and J by 7 bases, with 13 bases between the two germline ends. CDR1 and CDR2 from the germline V gene are SGHTA and FQGTGA. The CDR3 spans 13 residues. The CDR3 bases are TGTGCCAGCAGCTCCACGGGGGGGGCTGGCTACACCTTC. It encodes CASSSTGGAGYTF.

In nucleotides, the CDR3 is TGTGCCAGCAGCCAAGGGGGACAAACCTACGAGCAGTACTTC. Its translation: CASSQGGQTYEQYF. The V gene is TRBV4-2, the J gene TRBJ2-7; D might be TRBD1 (6 bases). V lost 1 base and J 2 bases, leaving 9 bases between the germline ends. Germline CDR1 LGHNA, CDR2 YNFKEQ. The CDR3 spans 14 residues.

V gene TRBV5-4 combines with J gene TRBJ2-1; 12 bases line up with TRBD2. Trimming at V came to 3 bases and at J to 5 bases, leaving 6 bases not matched to a gene. The CDR3 length is 16 residues. Germline V gives CDR1 SGHNT, CDR2 YYREEE (reference sequence). DNA for the CDR3: TGTGCCAGCAGCTCGCTAGCGGGGGGGCTCCACAATGAGCAGTTCTTC. Translation: CASSSLAGGLHNEQFF.

The rearrangement links TRBV21-1 to TRBJ1-1; the D segment call TRBD1 is taken from the table without a DNA check. TRBV21-1 is recorded as a pseudogene. The CDR3 contains 14 residues. As DNA, the CDR3 is TGTGCCAGTTTCCCGGGACAGTCGAACACTGAAGCTTTCTTT. It yields the protein CASFPGQSNTEAFF.

This chain uses TRBV11-3 with TRBJ2-2, with TRBD2 matching over 7 bases. Germline V gene data show CDR1 as SGHNT and CDR2 as YENEEA. CDR3 length: 12 residues. J was trimmed by 5 bases and V by 8 bases; bases with no gene match: 2. DNA for the CDR3: TGTGCCAGCGCCGGGGGGACCGGGGAGCTGTTTTTT. It translates to CASAGGTGELFF.

This chain uses TRBV6-1 with TRBJ2-7; D might be TRBD1 (6 bases). V lost 2 bases to trimming and J lost 2 bases, with 13 bases between them. Germline-derived CDR1 and CDR2 are MNHNS and SASEGT. The CDR3 runs 15 residues. CDR3 nucleotides: TGTGCCAGCAGTGAATTTAGGACAGAAGCCTACGAGCAGTACTTC. Translating it yields CASSEFRTEAYEQYF.

The chain recombines TRBV7-9 with TRBJ1-1, with D possibly matching TRBD1 (6 bases). The germline V gene encodes CDR1 SEHNR and CDR2 FQNEAQ (reference sequence). V lost 1 base and J lost 2, with 14 bases in between. This CDR3 contains 16 residues. Here the CDR3 reads CASSLGNRASNTEAFF. The CDR3 coding sequence is TGTGCCAGCAGCTTAGGCAACAGGGCATCTAACACTGAAGCTTTCTTT.

This clone was seen only once. The V call is TRBV18, the J call TRBJ2-2; D unclear. Trimming pared 5 bases from V and 0 bases from J, leaving 7 bases between. Germline lookup yields CDR1 KGHSH and CDR2 LQKENI. This CDR3 region has 14 residues. In DNA form, the CDR3 reads TGTGCCAGCTCAACGACACCGAACACCGGGGAGCTGTTTTTT. Translated, it gives CASSTTPNTGELFF. Based on the CDR3 plus reference TRBV18 and TRBJ2-2, the full variable domain is NAGVMQNPRHLVRRRGQEARLRCSPMKGHSHVYWYRQLPEEGLKFMVYLQKENIIDESGMPKERFSAEFPKEGPSILRIQQVVRGDSAAYFCASSTTPNTGELFFGEGSRLTVL.